This T cell receptor beta chain was sequenced for a study of PD-1 blockade in classical Hodgkin lymphoma. Study as a whole: Patients received nivolumab 3 mg/kg intravenously every 2 weeks.

Study-level results: The study found complete responders had baseline diversity similar to newly diagnosed patients. A reduction in baseline TCR diversity was reportedly seen in newly diagnosed patients relative to healthy donors.

Details on this clone: Its antigen is unknown.

Each patient's relapse followed autologous stem cell transplantation, and brentuximab vedotin exposure varied. Using magnetic negative selection, the CD4+ T cells were separated out of thawed PBMCs. The data were produced by immunoSEQ multiplex PCR, yet TCRdb's version contains in-frame clones alone and is incomplete. The profile shows approximately 25,000 clones, around 84% of them singletons. Sequencing used CD4+ T cells from blood, obtained at baseline. This sequence originates from a human donor with classical Hodgkin lymphoma.

CDR3 sequence (DNA): TGTGCCAGCAGCTTAGTAGGAGAGCAGTACTTC. As protein: CASSLVGEQYF. The V and J genes are TRBV7-2 and TRBJ2-7; D gene uncertain. V shed 1 base and J shed 7 bases, with 5 bases lying between them. CDR3 length equals 11 residues. CDR1 and CDR2 from the germline V gene are SGHTA and FQGNSA.